The rows below give T cell receptor beta chains drawn from one sample of a study of early T cells in non-severe SARS-CoV-2 infection. TCRdb re-analysed the 5' RACE reads in MiXCR, keeping a single row per CDR3 protein. The sample records fewer than 40,000 distinct CDR3 sequences, approximately 5.2% being singletons. Sample: whole blood. The source of these receptors is an adult who was a healthcare worker with PCR-confirmed SARS-CoV-2 infection or an uninfected control (not recorded which). CDR3s leave out the opening cysteine and the closing phenylalanine or tryptophan.

cdr3_length: 13
v_call: TRBV24-1
cdr3_aa: ATSDRSGDSDTQY

cdr3_length: 13
v_call: TRBV21-1
cdr3_aa: ASSKVETPFYEQY

cdr3_length: 17
v_call: TRBV5-6
cdr3_aa: ASSNRQGAGGLSYNEQF

cdr3_length: 13
v_call: TRBV30
cdr3_aa: AWSRTGSRNYGYT

cdr3_length: 11
v_call: TRBV10-2
cdr3_aa: ASSEAGTDTQY

cdr3_length: 13
v_call: TRBV4-3
cdr3_aa: ASNQVLRGDSPLH

cdr3_length: 9
v_call: TRBV6-2/TRBV6-3
cdr3_aa: ASSYPETQY

cdr3_length: 13
v_call: TRBV11-2
cdr3_aa: ASSLRIQGNTEAF

cdr3_length: 15
v_call: TRBV6-2/TRBV6-3
cdr3_aa: ASSAKDGGWAKNIQY

cdr3_length: 12
v_call: TRBV6-1
cdr3_aa: ASTLGRVGNEQF

cdr3_length: 10
v_call: TRBV20-1
cdr3_aa: SARLAGTGYT

cdr3_length: 12
v_call: TRBV4-2
cdr3_aa: ASSQERGGSPLH

cdr3_length: 11
v_call: TRBV10-3
cdr3_aa: AISAGSRETQY

cdr3_length: 9
v_call: TRBV3-1
cdr3_aa: ASSHRYGYT

cdr3_length: 10
v_call: TRBV28
cdr3_aa: ASSLRPGAQY

cdr3_length: 13
v_call: TRBV18
cdr3_aa: ASSNGPGENTEAF

cdr3_length: 15
v_call: TRBV12-3/TRBV12-4
cdr3_aa: ASSMILTGNLNQPQH

cdr3_length: 13
v_call: TRBV10-3
cdr3_aa: AISGGTGTDQPQH

cdr3_length: 11
v_call: TRBV2
cdr3_aa: ASSEGRALEAF

cdr3_length: 15
v_call: TRBV3-1
cdr3_aa: ASSQSFADRRNYGYT

cdr3_length: 14
v_call: TRBV25-1
cdr3_aa: ASSDWGGGPSDTQY

cdr3_length: 13
v_call: TRBV2
cdr3_aa: ASSGASGAQETQY

cdr3_length: 13
v_call: TRBV27
cdr3_aa: ASKRTGGSAYEQY

cdr3_length: 12
v_call: TRBV7-2
cdr3_aa: ASSARDPGYIQY

cdr3_length: 8
v_call: TRBV20-1
cdr3_aa: SALVDEQF

cdr3_length: 14
v_call: TRBV20-1
cdr3_aa: SARPGQGASIREQY

cdr3_length: 11
v_call: TRBV20-1
cdr3_aa: SASGTNNNEQF

cdr3_length: 12
v_call: TRBV2
cdr3_aa: ASHRELEGGELF

cdr3_length: 11
v_call: TRBV18
cdr3_aa: ASREGSNTEAF

cdr3_length: 12
v_call: TRBV5-1
cdr3_aa: ASSYIAGSNEQF

cdr3_length: 10
v_call: TRBV7-2
cdr3_aa: ASSPGPGTQY

cdr3_length: 13
v_call: TRBV28
cdr3_aa: ASSFGGVLPDTQY

cdr3_length: 14
v_call: TRBV9
cdr3_aa: ASSAGRELLWDTQY

cdr3_length: 14
v_call: TRBV12-3/TRBV12-4
cdr3_aa: ASSQTGWPGANVLT

cdr3_length: 11
v_call: TRBV29-1
cdr3_aa: SVGRDSGNTIY

cdr3_length: 13
v_call: TRBV19
cdr3_aa: ASSIQTVANYGYT

cdr3_length: 14
v_call: TRBV5-1
cdr3_aa: ASSLLLAGGGNEQF

cdr3_length: 15
v_call: TRBV28
cdr3_aa: ASRAPLGQFLQETQY

cdr3_length: 14
v_call: TRBV6-6
cdr3_aa: ASSPRGRGGNQPQH

cdr3_length: 14
v_call: TRBV6-6
cdr3_aa: ASSYVSGRGADTQY

cdr3_length: 14
v_call: TRBV28
cdr3_aa: ASSPLSTSSYNEQF

cdr3_length: 12
v_call: TRBV11-2
cdr3_aa: ASSASRADNEQF

cdr3_length: 14
v_call: TRBV6-5
cdr3_aa: ASSRRASRGNQPQH

cdr3_length: 11
v_call: TRBV24-1
cdr3_aa: ATSYTGEETQY

cdr3_length: 13
v_call: TRBV6-5
cdr3_aa: ASSPILTGVETQY

cdr3_length: 13
v_call: TRBV5-1
cdr3_aa: ASRVSSGNTGELF

cdr3_length: 12
v_call: TRBV19
cdr3_aa: ASSLTSGRNEQF

cdr3_length: 12
v_call: TRBV7-2
cdr3_aa: ASSPRDRGLVAF

cdr3_length: 10
v_call: TRBV11-2
cdr3_aa: ASSFRTNEQY

cdr3_length: 13
v_call: TRBV7-3
cdr3_aa: ASSLGRSSTDTQY